This T cell receptor (beta chain) came from a study of blood T cell repertoires in COVID-19. Study details: Sites in the United States, Italy and Spain provided acute and convalescent COVID-19 samples. From T cells, B-cell-depleted T cells, or PBMCs came the material, which was cDNA or gDNA.

Trimming stripped 6 bases from V and 1 base from J, with 9 bases between. This CDR3 is 13 amino acids long. Germline CDR1 and CDR2: MDHEN and SYDVKM. The protocol was immunoSEQ multiplex PCR, while the TCRdb copy is restricted to in-frame clones and leaves out a portion. The data show a few hundred thousand clones, 70% to 90% seen once. The chain links TRBV28 to TRBJ1-2; no reliable D call. Sequenced: peripheral blood. The sequence derives from a woman aged 70-85 years with COVID-19, enrolled during active disease. The CDR3 coding sequence is TGTGCCAGCAGCCTAACTAGTAACTATGGCTACACCTTC. Translating gives CASSLTSNYGYTF.